This T cell receptor (beta chain) was sequenced in a study of identical twins. Regarding the study as a whole: The authors drew conclusions from cross-sectional statistical analysis rather than following the same donors.

The ends lost 5 bases at V and 4 bases at J; junction bases unmatched: 8. Germline CDR1 is SGHRS and CDR2 is YFSETQ. The CDR3 runs to 16 residues. In regard to this clonotype: The antigen remains undetermined.

A universal primer site was created by template switching, with the cDNA bearing unique molecular identifiers. TCRdb redid the calling of the 5' RACE reads with MiXCR, one entry per CDR3 protein. Of around 250,000 distinct CDR3 sequences listed, about 13% are singletons. This same sample was also taken into another study, of yellow fever vaccine responses in identical twins. From that paper: Reportedly, twins' vaccine T cell responses looked partly convergent and partly personalized.

The sequence was obtained from a woman under 30 in good health. Sequenced sample: memory (CD45RO+) T cells sorted from blood. This chain connects TRBV5-1 to TRBJ2-3; TRBD2 matches at 12 bases. The CDR3 region has the DNA TGCGCCAGCAGGCCAAGACTAGCGGGAGTTTCAGATACGCAGTATTTT. Translated: CASRPRLAGVSDTQYF.